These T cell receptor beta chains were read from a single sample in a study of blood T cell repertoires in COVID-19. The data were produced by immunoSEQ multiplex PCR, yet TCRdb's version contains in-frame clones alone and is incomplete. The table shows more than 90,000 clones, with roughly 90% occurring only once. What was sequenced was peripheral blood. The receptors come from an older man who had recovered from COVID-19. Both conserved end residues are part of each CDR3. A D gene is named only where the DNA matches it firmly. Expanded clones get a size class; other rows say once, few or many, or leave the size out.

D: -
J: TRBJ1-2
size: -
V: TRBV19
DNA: TGTGCCAGTAGCCGGGGATCCAACGGTAACTATGGCTACACCTTC
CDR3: CASSRGSNGNYGYTF

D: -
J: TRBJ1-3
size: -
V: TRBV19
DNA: TGTGCCAGTCACCAGGGGCTAGACGGAAACACCATATATTTT
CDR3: CASHQGLDGNTIYF

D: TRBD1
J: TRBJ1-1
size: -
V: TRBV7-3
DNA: TGTGCCAGCAGCTCCGGGACAGGAAACACTGAAGCTTTCTTT
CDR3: CASSSGTGNTEAFF

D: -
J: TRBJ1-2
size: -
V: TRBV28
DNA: TGTGCCAGCAGTTCCCGACTCGCGGAGGGCTACACCTTC
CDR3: CASSSRLAEGYTF

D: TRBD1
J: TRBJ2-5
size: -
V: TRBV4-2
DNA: TGTGCCAGCAGCCAAGATTGGACAGGGCGGGGAGAGACCCAGTACTTC
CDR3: CASSQDWTGRGETQYF

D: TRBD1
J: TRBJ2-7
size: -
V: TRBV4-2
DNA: TGTGCCAGCAGCCCCTACGAGGGGGCGTACGAGCAGTACTTC
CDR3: CASSPYEGAYEQYF

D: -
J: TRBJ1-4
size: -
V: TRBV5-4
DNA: TGTGCCAGCAGCTTGTCTCTAGGGGGTAATGAAAAACTGTTTTTT
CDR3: CASSLSLGGNEKLFF

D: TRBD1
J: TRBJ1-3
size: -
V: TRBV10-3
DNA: TGTGCCATCAGAAAAGTGAAAGGGGACAGATTTGGCTCTGGAAACACCATATATTTT
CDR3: CAIRKVKGDRFGSGNTIYF

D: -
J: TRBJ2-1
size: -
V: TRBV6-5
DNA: TGTGCCAGCAGTTACCCCCAGGGAGAGCAGTTCTTC
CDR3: CASSYPQGEQFF

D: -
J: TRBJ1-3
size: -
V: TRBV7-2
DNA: TGTGCCAGCAGCAAAATCGAGCGGGGCGGAGGAGGTATTGGAAACACCATATATTTT
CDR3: CASSKIERGGGGIGNTIYF

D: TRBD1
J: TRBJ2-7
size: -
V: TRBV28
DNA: TGTGCCAGCACGGAAGGGGGCCCCTACGAGCAGTACTTC
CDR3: CASTEGGPYEQYF

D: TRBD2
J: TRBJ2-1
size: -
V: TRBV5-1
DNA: TGCGCCAGCAGCTTGGATTGGCCTAGCGGGACCTACAATGAGCAGTTCTTC
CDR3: CASSLDWPSGTYNEQFF

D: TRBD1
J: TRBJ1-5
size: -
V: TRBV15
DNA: TGTGCCACTGGGGACAGCCAAACGAATCAGCCCCAGCATTTT
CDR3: CATGDSQTNQPQHF

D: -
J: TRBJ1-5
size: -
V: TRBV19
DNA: TGTGCCAGTAGTATGACAGTAGGGCAGCCCCAGCATTTT
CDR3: CASSMTVGQPQHF

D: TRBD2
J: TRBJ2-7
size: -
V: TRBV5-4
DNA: TGTGCCAGCAGCTTCAAACGGGAGGTCTCCCCTTCCGAGCAGTACTTC
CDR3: CASSFKREVSPSEQYF

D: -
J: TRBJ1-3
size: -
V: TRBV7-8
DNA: TGTGCCAGCAGCTTTCTGCAGGGCCCCCCCACCATATATTTT
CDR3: CASSFLQGPPTIYF

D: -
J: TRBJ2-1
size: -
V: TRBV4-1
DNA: TGCGCCAGCAGCCAAGATGCCAACAACAATGAGCAGTTCTTC
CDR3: CASSQDANNNEQFF

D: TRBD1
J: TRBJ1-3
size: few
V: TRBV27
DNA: TGTGCCAGCAGAAAAGACAGGGGCGAGGGTTTGAACACCATATATTTT
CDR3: CASRKDRGEGLNTIYF

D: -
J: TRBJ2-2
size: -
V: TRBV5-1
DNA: TGCGCCAGCAGTTGGACACCAACCACCGGGGAGCTGTTTTTT
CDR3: CASSWTPTTGELFF

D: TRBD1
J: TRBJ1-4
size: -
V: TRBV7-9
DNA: TGTGCCCTGCCGGACAGGGAGGAAGGAAAACTGTTTTTT
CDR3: CALPDREEGKLFF

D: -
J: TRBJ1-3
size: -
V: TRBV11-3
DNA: TGTGCCAGCAGCTTAGGGGGAGAGTTCTCTGGAAACACCATATATTTT
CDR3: CASSLGGEFSGNTIYF

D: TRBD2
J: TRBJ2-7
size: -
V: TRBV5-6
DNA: TGTGCCAGCAGCTTGGGTAGCGGGAGCTACGAGCAGTACTTC
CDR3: CASSLGSGSYEQYF

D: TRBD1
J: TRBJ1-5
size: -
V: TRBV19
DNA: TGTGCCACAGACAGGGTCTCAACCCATCGACCCCAGCATTTT
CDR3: CATDRVSTHRPQHF

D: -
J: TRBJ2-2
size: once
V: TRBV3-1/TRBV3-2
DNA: TGTGCCAGCAGCCGCCTACGGAACACCGGGGAGCTGTTTTTT
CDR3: CASSRLRNTGELFF

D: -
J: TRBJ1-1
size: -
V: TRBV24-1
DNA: TGTGCCACCAGTGGAGCAGGGGCCTCGAACACTGAAGCTTTCTTT
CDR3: CATSGAGASNTEAFF

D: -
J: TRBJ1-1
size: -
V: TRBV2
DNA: TGTGCCAGCAGTGAATACTTGGAAGCTTTCTTT
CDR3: CASSEYLEAFF

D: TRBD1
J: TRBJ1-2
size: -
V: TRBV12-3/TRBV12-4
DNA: TGTGCCAGCAGTTACAGGGGAGACTATGGCTACACCTTC
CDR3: CASSYRGDYGYTF

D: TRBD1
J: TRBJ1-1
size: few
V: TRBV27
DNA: TGTGCCAGCAGTTCGCGACAGGGCTGGAGCACTGAAGCTTTCTTT
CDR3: CASSSRQGWSTEAFF

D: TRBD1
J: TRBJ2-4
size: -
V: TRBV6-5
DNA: TGTGCCAGCAGCTTAGGGGACAGTCTCAAGAACATTCAGTACTTC
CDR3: CASSLGDSLKNIQYF

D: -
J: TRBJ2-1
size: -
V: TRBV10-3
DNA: TGTGCCATCAGTTTGGACAGTTACAATGAGCAGTTCTTC
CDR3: CAISLDSYNEQFF

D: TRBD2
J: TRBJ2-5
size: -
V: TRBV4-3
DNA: TGCGCCAGCAGCCAAGTGCCTAGCGGGGATCAAGAGACCCAGTACTTC
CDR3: CASSQVPSGDQETQYF

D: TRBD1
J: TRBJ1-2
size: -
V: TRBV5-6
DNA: TGTGCCAGCAGCCCCGCGGGACAGGGGGGCTACACCTTC
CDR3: CASSPAGQGGYTF

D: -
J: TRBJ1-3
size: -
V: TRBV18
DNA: TGTGCCAGCTCACCAGGAGTGAGCTCTGGAAACACCATATATTTT
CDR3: CASSPGVSSGNTIYF

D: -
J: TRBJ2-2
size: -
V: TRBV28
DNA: TGTGCGGCCCAGTTCAGAAGCACCGGGGAGCTGTTTTTT
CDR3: CAAQFRSTGELFF

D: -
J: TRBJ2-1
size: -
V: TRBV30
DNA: TGTGCCTGGAGTGTAGTGGCGGGGGCCTCGACCTACTCCTACAATGAGCAGTTCTTC
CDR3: CAWSVVAGASTYSYNEQFF

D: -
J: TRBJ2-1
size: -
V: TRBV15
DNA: TGTGCCACCAGCAGAGATCAGGGTAATGAGCAGTTCTTC
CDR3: CATSRDQGNEQFF

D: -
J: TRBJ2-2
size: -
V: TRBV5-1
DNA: TGCGCCAGCAGCCCTGGACAGTACTCGAACACCGGGGAGCTGTTTTTT
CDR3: CASSPGQYSNTGELFF

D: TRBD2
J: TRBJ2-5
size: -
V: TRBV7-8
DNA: TGTGCCAGCAGCTTACGGGCTAGCGGGGGTGAGACCCAGTACTTC
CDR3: CASSLRASGGETQYF

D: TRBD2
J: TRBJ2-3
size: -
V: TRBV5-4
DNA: TGTGCCAGCAGCTTGCTGTTCGGGAGGGTTGGAGATACGCAGTATTTT
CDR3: CASSLLFGRVGDTQYF

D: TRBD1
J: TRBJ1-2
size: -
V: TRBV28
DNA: TGTGCCAGCAGCAACGACAGGGGTCGTGGCTACACCTTC
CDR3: CASSNDRGRGYTF

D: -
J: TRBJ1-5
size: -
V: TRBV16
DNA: TGTGCCAGCAGCCAATCTTTTGCCAGGGTGAACAATCAGCCCCAGCATTTT
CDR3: CASSQSFARVNNQPQHF

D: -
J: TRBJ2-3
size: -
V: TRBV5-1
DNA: TGCGCCAGCAGCTTGGAGGGGGGGCCAGATACGCAGTATTTT
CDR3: CASSLEGGPDTQYF

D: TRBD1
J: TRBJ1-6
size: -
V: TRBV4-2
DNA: TGTGCCAGCAGCCAAGTGCAGGGGGCAGGGTCACCCCTCCACTTT
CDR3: CASSQVQGAGSPLHF

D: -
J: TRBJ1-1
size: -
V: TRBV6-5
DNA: TGTGCCAGCAGTTACTCGGGCAGGGGAGTAACTGAAGCTTTCTTT
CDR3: CASSYSGRGVTEAFF

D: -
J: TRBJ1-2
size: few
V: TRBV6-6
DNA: TGTGCCAGCAGTTACGTAGGGGCTGGGGATGGCTACACCTTC
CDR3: CASSYVGAGDGYTF

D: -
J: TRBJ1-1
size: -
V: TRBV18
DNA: TGTGCCAGCTCACCGAATAATTGGGCAAACACTGAAGCTTTCTTT
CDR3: CASSPNNWANTEAFF

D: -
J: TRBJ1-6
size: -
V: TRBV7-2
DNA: TGTGCCAGCACCCCAGGGGTGCACTCACCCCTCCACTTT
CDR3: CASTPGVHSPLHF

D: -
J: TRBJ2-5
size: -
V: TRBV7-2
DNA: TGTGCCAGCAGCACAGAGCGGGAAGAGACCCAGTACTTC
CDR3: CASSTEREETQYF

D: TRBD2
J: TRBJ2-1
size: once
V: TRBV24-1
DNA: TGTGCCACCAGTGATCAATCTGGGAGGGAATACAATGAGCAGTTCTTC
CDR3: CATSDQSGREYNEQFF

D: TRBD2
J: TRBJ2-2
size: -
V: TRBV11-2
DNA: TGTGCCAGCAGCTTACTAGCGGGAGGGAACACCGGGGAGCTGTTTTTT
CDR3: CASSLLAGGNTGELFF

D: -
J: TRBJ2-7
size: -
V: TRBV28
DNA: TGTGCCAGCAGTTTTGTGGGCCTCAACTACGAGCAGTACTTC
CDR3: CASSFVGLNYEQYF

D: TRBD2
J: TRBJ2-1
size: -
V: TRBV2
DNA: TGTGCCAGCAGCGGACTAGTCGCCGCTTCGTGGCAGTTCTTC
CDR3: CASSGLVAASWQFF

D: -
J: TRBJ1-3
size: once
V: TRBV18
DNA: TGTGCCAGCTCACGGATAGGGAGCCTGCTCTCTGGAAACACCATATATTTT
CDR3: CASSRIGSLLSGNTIYF

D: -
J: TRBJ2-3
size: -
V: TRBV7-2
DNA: TGTGCCAGCAGCTTAGAAAGGCCCGGGACTGGAGATACGCAGTATTTT
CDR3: CASSLERPGTGDTQYF

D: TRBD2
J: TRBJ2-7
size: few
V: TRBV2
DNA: TGTGCCTCACGGCTAGCGGGGGGAGGGGAGCAGTACTTC
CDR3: CASRLAGGGEQYF